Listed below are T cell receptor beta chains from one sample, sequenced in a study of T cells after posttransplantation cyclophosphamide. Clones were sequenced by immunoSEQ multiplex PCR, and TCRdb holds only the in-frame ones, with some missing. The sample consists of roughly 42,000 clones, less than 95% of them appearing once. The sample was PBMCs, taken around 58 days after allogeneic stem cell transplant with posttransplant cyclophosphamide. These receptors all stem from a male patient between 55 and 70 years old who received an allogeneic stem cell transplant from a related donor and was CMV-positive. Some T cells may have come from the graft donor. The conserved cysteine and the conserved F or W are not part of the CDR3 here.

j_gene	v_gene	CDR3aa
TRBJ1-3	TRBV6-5	ASTPQAASGNTIY
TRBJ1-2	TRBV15	ATSKPGQLNYGYT
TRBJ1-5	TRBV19	ASSIAKGDQPQH
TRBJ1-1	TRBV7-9	ASSLESTARTPNTEAF
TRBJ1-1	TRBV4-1	ASSQDLGTGFTEAF
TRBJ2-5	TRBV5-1	ASSLLSQGGVETQY
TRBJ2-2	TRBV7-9	ASSLEMGLGTGELF
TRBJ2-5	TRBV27	ASSLSPNPQETQY
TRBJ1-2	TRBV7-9	ASSGPRGPDGYT
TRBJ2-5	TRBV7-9	ASSTIAGQETQY
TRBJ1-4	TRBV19	ASISRGSGEKLF
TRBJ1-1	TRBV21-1	ASSNQQGNTEAF
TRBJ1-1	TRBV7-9	ASSLDRGRNTEAF
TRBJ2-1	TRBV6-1	ASRGTGGIYEQF
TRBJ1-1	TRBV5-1	ASSSTGGATEAF
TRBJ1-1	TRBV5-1	ASSSNLLDRMNTEAF
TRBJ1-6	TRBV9	ASSTYDSNSPLH
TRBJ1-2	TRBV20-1	SARSDYGYT
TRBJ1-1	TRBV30	AWGYRVGAEAF
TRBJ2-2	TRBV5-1	ASSLQGGVNTGELF
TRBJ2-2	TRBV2	ASRLLAGGTGELF
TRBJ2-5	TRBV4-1	ASSQDSNPYPVQY
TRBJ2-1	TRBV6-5	ASSYSTGGWNEQF
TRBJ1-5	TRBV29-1	SARTQGFGNQPQH
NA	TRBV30	AWRRVGGLYEQY
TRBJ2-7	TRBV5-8	ASSPQGARYEQY
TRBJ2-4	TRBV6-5	ASSYSMGAAKNIQY
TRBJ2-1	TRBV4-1	ASSQGAGGSGEQF
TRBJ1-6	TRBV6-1	ASSPSPGSPPLH
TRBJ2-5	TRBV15	ATSRTDETQY
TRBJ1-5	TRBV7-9	ASSLGSGQPQH
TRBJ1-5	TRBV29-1	SVAAGNQPQH
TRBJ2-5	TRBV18	ASSPPLSEETQY
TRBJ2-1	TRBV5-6	ASSVTRGEQF
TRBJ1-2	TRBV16	ASSQPRLGDPYGYT
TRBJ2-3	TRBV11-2	ASSLWGTVGPADTQY
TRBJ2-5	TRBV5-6	ASSPSGGTMETQY
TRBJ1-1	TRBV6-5	ASSYGRQGTVRYAF
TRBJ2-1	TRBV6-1	ASSADREMNEQF
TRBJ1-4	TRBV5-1	ASSLTTPGQGHEKLF
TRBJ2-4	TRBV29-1	SVEDSSGGVINIQY
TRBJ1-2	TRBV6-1	ASSGSGANYGYT
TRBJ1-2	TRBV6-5	ASSRTLNYGYT
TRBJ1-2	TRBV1	TSSQDRERGCGYT
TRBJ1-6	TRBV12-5	ASGSLSGENSPLH
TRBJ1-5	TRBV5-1	ASSQGQGADQPQH
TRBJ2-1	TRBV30	AWRNTGINEQF
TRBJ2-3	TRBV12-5	ASGSRPLGRGSTDTQY
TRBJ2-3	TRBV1	TSSQGAPTQGPTDTQY
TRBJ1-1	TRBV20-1	SASQNTEAF